This T cell receptor (beta chain) was sequenced in a study of blood T cell repertoires in COVID-19. Study in general: Sites across the United States, Italy and Spain contributed samples from acute and convalescent COVID-19. T cells, B-cell-depleted T cells, or PBMCs provided the cDNA or gDNA that served as material.

Original data processing: Amplification of reference gene primers was used by the study to estimate nucleated cell counts. The table came from immunoSEQ multiplex PCR; TCRdb's copy has only in-frame clones and leaves some out. The D gene and trimming were derived from the DNA, and the V and J assignments and clone size from that table. The repertoire has around 340,000 clones, 86% of them found once; the top ten carry about 7%. Germline V CDR1 and CDR2: MRHNA, SNTAGT. Unmatched junction bases numbered 6, after V lost 2 bases and J lost 7 bases. This CDR3 has 15 amino acids. This TCR was sampled from a woman aged 60 to 75 with COVID-19, enrolled during active disease. J is TRBJ2-1 and V is TRBV6-4, with TRBD2 matching over 9 bases. The sample taken for sequencing was peripheral blood. CDR3: CASSDLAGPLNEQFF. The CDR3 coding sequence is TGTGCCAGCAGTGACCTAGCGGGGCCTTTGAATGAGCAGTTCTTC.